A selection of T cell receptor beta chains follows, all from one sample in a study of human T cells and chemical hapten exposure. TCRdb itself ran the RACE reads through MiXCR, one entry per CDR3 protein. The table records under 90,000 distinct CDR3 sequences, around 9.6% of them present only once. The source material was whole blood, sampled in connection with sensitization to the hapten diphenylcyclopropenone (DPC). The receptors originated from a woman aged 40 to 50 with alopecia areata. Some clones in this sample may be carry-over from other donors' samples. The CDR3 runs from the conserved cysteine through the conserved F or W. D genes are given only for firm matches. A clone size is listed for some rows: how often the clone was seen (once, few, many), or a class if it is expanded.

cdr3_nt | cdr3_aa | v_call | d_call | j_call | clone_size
TGTGCCAGCTCACCAGCTAGCGGGGGTCAAGAGACCCAGTACTTC | CASSPASGGQETQYF | TRBV18 | TRBD2 | TRBJ2-5 | many
TGTGCCAGCAGCTTAGATACCTCCTACGAGCAGTACTTC | CASSLDTSYEQYF | TRBV11-2 | . | TRBJ2-7 | many
TGTGCCACCAGTGATTTTGCCCCTCCCTTGGGGGAAAAGGGAGATACGCAGTATTTT | CATSDFAPPLGEKGDTQYF | TRBV24-1 | . | TRBJ2-3 | .
TGCGCCAGCAGCTTGACCCCGTCTGGACAGGGATTATTTCGGTGGTTCTTC | CASSLTPSGQGLFRWFF | TRBV5-1 | TRBD1 | TRBJ2-1 | .
TGCAGTGCTACCCTAGGCGACAGCTCCTACGAGCAGTACTTC | CSATLGDSSYEQYF | TRBV20-1 | . | TRBJ2-7 | few
TGCGCCAGCAGCTTCTCAGCAGGAGAGACCCAGTACTTC | CASSFSAGETQYF | TRBV5-1 | . | TRBJ2-5 | few
TGTGCCAGCAGTGGCCAGGGGGCGGGTGAAAAACTGTTTTTT | CASSGQGAGEKLFF | TRBV25-1 | TRBD1 | TRBJ1-4 | few
TGTGCCAGCAGCCAAATGGACACTGAAGCTTTCTTT | CASSQMDTEAFF | TRBV3-1 | . | TRBJ1-1 | few
TGTGCCAGCAGCCAAGACAGGGGCCCAAGAAGGACTGAAGCTTTCTTT | CASSQDRGPRRTEAFF | TRBV14 | . | TRBJ1-1 | many
TGTGCCAGCAGTTTTGGGGGGTTCAATGAGCAGTTCTTC | CASSFGGFNEQFF | TRBV27 | . | TRBJ2-1 | many
TGCAGTGCTAGAGATGGGAGTAGCGCGTACGAGCAGTACTTC | CSARDGSSAYEQYF | TRBV20-1 | . | TRBJ2-7 | many
TGTGCCAGCAGTTTAGGGGGGTACAACACTGAAGCTTTCTTT | CASSLGGYNTEAFF | TRBV27 | . | TRBJ1-1 | .
TGTGCCAGCAGTTCCCCCGGACGCGGGTCCTACGAGCAGTACTTC | CASSSPGRGSYEQYF | TRBV12-3/TRBV12-4 | . | TRBJ2-7 | .
TGTGCCAGCAGCCCTCGCCGGGACAGGGGTGGGGGCACTGAAGCTTTCTTT | CASSPRRDRGGGTEAFF | TRBV12-3/TRBV12-4 | TRBD1 | TRBJ1-1 | many
TGTGCCAGCAGCCAGGCGAGTACTCCAGGGGCCTACGAGCAGTACTTC | CASSQASTPGAYEQYF | TRBV14 | . | TRBJ2-7 | many
TGTGCCAGCAGCCCCTTTGGGGTTGACACTGAAGCTTTCTTT | CASSPFGVDTEAFF | TRBV7-6 | . | TRBJ1-1 | many
TGTGCCAGCAGCTTAGGACGGAACAATGAGCAGTTCTTC | CASSLGRNNEQFF | TRBV7-2 | . | TRBJ2-1 | .
TGTGCCAGCAGCTCCCTACAGGGTGCTAACTATGGCTACACCTTC | CASSSLQGANYGYTF | TRBV7-8 | . | TRBJ1-2 | many
TGCAGTGCTAGAGATGGACAGGTGACATATAATTCACCCCTCCACTTT | CSARDGQVTYNSPLHF | TRBV20-1 | TRBD1 | TRBJ1-6 | .
TGTGCCAGCAGGCTCGGAGGGTCGCCGACTATCGAAAAACTGTTTTTT | CASRLGGSPTIEKLFF | TRBV28 | . | TRBJ1-4 | few
TGTGCCAGCAGCCAAGAGACAGGTCCTAATGAAAAACTGTTTTTT | CASSQETGPNEKLFF | TRBV3-1 | . | TRBJ1-4 | .
TGTGCCAGCAGCTTCTATCAGGGGAACAATCAGCCCCAGCATTTT | CASSFYQGNNQPQHF | TRBV5-5 | . | TRBJ1-5 | .
TGTGCCAGCAGTCCCGGTGGGGGGCTGGGACGTACGCAGTATTTT | CASSPGGGLGRTQYF | TRBV6-2/TRBV6-3 | . | TRBJ2-3 | many
TGTGCCAGCAGTACTGTCGCCAATAATTCACCCCTCCACTTT | CASSTVANNSPLHF | TRBV2 | . | TRBJ1-6 | few
TGTGCCAGCAGCTTCCTCGCGGGGGGCCCCAACACCGGGGAGCTGTTTTTT | CASSFLAGGPNTGELFF | TRBV13 | TRBD2 | TRBJ2-2 | .
TGTGCCAGCAGCTACTCCTGGACGGTTGGGTACGAGCAGTACTTC | CASSYSWTVGYEQYF | TRBV3-1 | . | TRBJ2-7 | .
TGTGCCAGCGCCATATCCTACAATGAGCAGTTCTTC | CASAISYNEQFF | TRBV19 | . | TRBJ2-1 | few
TGCGCCAGCAGCCAAGATAACGACATGTCCACTGAAGCTTTCTTT | CASSQDNDMSTEAFF | TRBV4-3 | . | TRBJ1-1 | few
TGTGCCAGCAGCTACCACTGGGAAACTAATGAAAAACTGTTTTTT | CASSYHWETNEKLFF | TRBV11-2 | . | TRBJ1-4 | few
TGTGCCTGGAGTGTTGACAGGGGATCCTTTAGCAATCAGCCCCAGCATTTT | CAWSVDRGSFSNQPQHF | TRBV30 | TRBD1 | TRBJ1-5 | .
TGCGCCAGCAGCCAAGTTGTGACAGGGACCTCTGGAAACACCATATATTTT | CASSQVVTGTSGNTIYF | TRBV4-3 | TRBD1 | TRBJ1-3 | many
TGTGCCAGCAGTTACTCGAGTGTTTTGGGTAGCTCCTATAATTCACCCCTCCACTTT | CASSYSSVLGSSYNSPLHF | TRBV6-5 | . | TRBJ1-6 | many
TGTGCCAGCAGCGAGGGGACGTATAGCAATCAGCCCCAGCATTTT | CASSEGTYSNQPQHF | TRBV3-1 | . | TRBJ1-5 | few